These 3 T cell receptor beta chains share one sample of origin, sequenced in a study of blood T cell repertoires in COVID-19. Generated by immunoSEQ multiplex PCR, the TCRdb table keeps only in-frame clones and is missing some. The profile shows 270,000 or so clones, 82% of them singletons. The sample was peripheral blood. The source of these receptors is a woman between 18 and 29 years old with acute or convalescent COVID-19.

The chain recombines TRBV12-3 or TRBV12-4 with TRBJ2-1; 10 bases are shared with TRBD2. V dropped 5 bases and J dropped 16; count of bases not matched to a gene: 8. The CDR3 extends over 12 amino acids. Here the CDR3 DNA reads TGTGCCAGCAGTACCCTAGCGGGAGTGACATTCTTC. This codes for CASSTLAGVTFF.

Here the CDR3 DNA reads TGTGCCAGCAGCTTATATCCGGGAGCCTACGAGCAGTACTTC. Its protein product is CASSLYPGAYEQYF. J is TRBJ2-7 and V is TRBV7-2, with a possible D match to TRBD2 (6 bases). The V gene lost 2 bases and the J gene lost 2 bases, with 10 bases spanning the gap. Germline loops: CDR1 SGHTA, CDR2 FQGNSA. The CDR3 loop spans 14 amino acids.

Only one count was recorded for this clone. The chain recombines TRBV29-1 with TRBJ2-7; possible D gene TRBD2, 6 bases. The germline V gene encodes CDR1 SQVTM and CDR2 ANQGSEA. The V end lost 8 bases, the J end lost 2 bases, and 13 bases lay between the germline ends. This CDR3 is built from 12 residues. The CDR3 here is CSSWDFPYEQYF. DNA for the CDR3: TGCAGCTCTTGGGACTTCCCCTACGAGCAGTACTTC.